The 13 T cell receptor beta chains given below trace back to one sample, sequenced in a study of graft-versus-host responses after intestinal transplantation. Produced via immunoSEQ multiplex PCR; TCRdb's table is partial and in-frame only. The profile shows over 80,000 clones, 85% to 95% of them singletons. For these receptors, no antigen is known. Sequencing was performed on unstimulated CD8+ T cells sorted from spleen or lymph node cells, taken before transplant. All receptors come from a human donor who was the organ donor for an intestinal transplant.

This chain uses TRBV7-3 with TRBJ1-1; 7 bases agree with TRBD1. The CDR3 runs to 12 residues. V was clipped by 5 bases and J by 8 bases; unmatched bases: 5. Germline assignment: CDR1 SGHTA and CDR2 FQGTGA. The CDR3 DNA follows: TGTGCCAGCAGCCCAGGGGGAGCGGAAGCTTTCTTT. Amino acid sequence: CASSPGGAEAFF.

This sequence joins TRBV18 and TRBJ1-3, with a possible D match to TRBD1 (5 bases). CDR3 length equals 17 residues. CDR1 is KGHSH, CDR2 LQKENI, per germline. V was trimmed by 0 bases and J by 2 bases, leaving 14 bases between them. CDR3 sequence (DNA): TGTGCCAGCTCACCACCGAGTAGGGGAAATACTGGAAACACCATATATTTT. As protein: CASSPPSRGNTGNTIYF. Full variable domain (missing parts from reference TRBV18 and TRBJ1-3): NAGVMQNPRHLVRRRGQEARLRCSPMKGHSHVYWYRQLPEEGLKFMVYLQKENIIDESGMPKERFSAEFPKEGPSILRIQQVVRGDSAAYFCASSPPSRGNTGNTIYFGEGSWLTVV.

The V call is TRBV10-1, the J call TRBJ2-2; 11 bases match TRBD2. CDR3 size: 18 residues. CDR1 is WNHNN and CDR2 is SYGVQD in the germline V gene (reference sequence). V shed 1 base and J 4 bases; nucleotides not matched to a gene: 8. In DNA form, the CDR3 reads TGCGCCAGCAGTGAGTTTCGGGGACTAGCGGCCCTCACCGGGGAGCTGTTTTTT. Protein sequence: CASSEFRGLAALTGELFF.

The genes are TRBV9 and TRBJ2-3; D not certain. This CDR3 is 13 amino acids long. The germline V and J ends were trimmed by 4 bases and 0 bases, with 6 bases remaining between them. Looked up from germline, CDR1 is SGDLS and CDR2 is YYNGEE. CDR3 loop: CASSLYSTDTQYF. DNA for the CDR3: TGTGCCAGCAGCCTATATAGCACAGATACGCAGTATTTT.

The chain links TRBV28 to TRBJ2-7, with D perhaps matching TRBD2 (6 bases). The CDR3 runs 14 residues. Per the germline V gene, CDR1 is MDHEN and CDR2 is SYDVKM. V was trimmed by 5 bases and J by 0 bases, leaving 11 bases between them. CDR3 in DNA: TGTGCCAGCAGTCCTAGCGTAATCTCCTACGAGCAGTACTTC. It is translated as CASSPSVISYEQYF.

The chain recombines TRBV28 with TRBJ2-2, with unresolved D. Germline CDR1 is MDHEN and CDR2 is SYDVKM. The CDR3 length is 12 residues. Deletions cut 6 bases from V and 4 bases from J, with 6 bases between. The CDR3 region is CASRTGTGELFF. The CDR3, as DNA: TGTGCCAGCAGGACGGGCACCGGGGAGCTGTTTTTT.

The chain combines TRBV27 with TRBJ2-7; D is uncertain. CDR3 length: 15 residues. V lost 1 base and J lost 0, with 10 bases in between. Looked up from germline, CDR1 is MNHEY and CDR2 is SMNVEV (reference sequence). The CDR3 is CASSLFVGLSYEQYF. DNA for the CDR3: TGTGCCAGCAGTTTATTCGTTGGGCTCTCCTACGAGCAGTACTTC.

The V gene is TRBV10-3, the J gene TRBJ2-4; possible D gene TRBD2, 5 bases. Trimming left V 4 bases short and J 6 bases short, with 25 bases between. The CDR3 extends over 18 amino acids. CDR1 is ENHRY and CDR2 is SYGVKD in the germline V gene. CDR3 nucleotides: TGTGCCATCAGTGGGGGAGTTATCGGAGAGGCCAGTATAAACATTCAGTACTTC. Protein product: CAISGGVIGEASINIQYF.

The rearrangement joins TRBV7-8 to TRBJ2-2; 9 bases line up with TRBD1. Germline assignment: CDR1 SGHVS and CDR2 FQNEAQ. The CDR3 totals 15 residues. V dropped 5 bases and J dropped 2; count of bases not matched to a gene: 3. As DNA, the CDR3 is TGTGCCAGCAGCATGGGACAGGGCAACACCGGGGAGCTGTTTTTT. It yields the protein CASSMGQGNTGELFF.

For this clone: This same CDR3 is encoded by further DNA sequences in the sample. The J gene is TRBJ2-1, the V gene TRBV7-9; 7 bases are a match to TRBD2. CDR1 SEHNR and CDR2 FQNEAQ come from the germline V gene (reference sequence). J gave up 8 bases and V 8 bases, and 12 bases lay outside the gene matches. CDR3 size: 14 residues. CDR3 amino acids: CASREVGGSYEQFF. CDR3 sequence (DNA): TGTGCCAGCCGCGAGGTGGGAGGGAGCTATGAGCAGTTCTTC.

The genes are TRBV19 and TRBJ1-6, with 9 bases aligning to TRBD1. Germline V gene lookup returns CDR1 LNHDA and CDR2 SQIVND (reference sequence). Germline trimming cut 2 bases from V and 10 bases from J; bases unmatched to any gene: 9. The CDR3 has 16 residues. The DNA for the CDR3 is TGTGCCAGTAGTATATGGTCACAGGGGGCAAGCTCACCCCTCCACTTT. This gives the protein CASSIWSQGASSPLHF. Supplemented by reference TRBV19 and TRBJ1-6, the full variable domain reads DGGITQSPKYLFRKEGQNVTLSCEQNLNHDAMYWYRQDPGQGLRLIYYSQIVNDFQKGDIAEGYSVSREKKESFPLTVTSAQKNPTAFYLCASSIWSQGASSPLHFGNGTRLTVT.

The V and J genes are TRBV4-2 and TRBJ1-5; no clear D gene. Trimming shortened V by 1 base and J by 7 bases, and 14 bases separated the two germline ends. The CDR3 has 15 amino acids. From germline, CDR1 is LGHNA and CDR2 YNFKEQ. The CDR3, as DNA: TGTGCCAGCAGCCAAGCTATGGAGATGAAACAGCCCCAGCATTTT. Translation gives CASSQAMEMKQPQHF.

V is TRBV30 and J is TRBJ1-5; TRBD1 aligns across 8 bases. CDR1 GTSNPN and CDR2 SVGIG come from the germline V gene (reference sequence). The CDR3 contains 16 residues. V lost 2 bases to trimming and J lost 4 bases; unmatched junction nucleotides: 10. The CDR3 here is CAWSRTGQGSNQPQHF. The CDR3 DNA is TGTGCCTGGAGTAGAACCGGACAGGGATCAAATCAGCCCCAGCATTTT.